The clone carrying this T cell receptor beta chain was recorded at least ten times. The data were taken from a study of T-cell reconstitution after alpha-beta-depleted transplantation in children. A library of TCRbeta sequences, prepared with unique molecular identifiers, was generated. Via MiXCR, TCRdb re-called the PCR reads, giving one row per CDR3 protein. The sample records about 400,000 distinct CDR3 sequences, about a fifth being singletons. V gave up 4 bases and J gave up 2 bases, with 9 bases separating them. CDR3 length equals 14 residues. The rearrangement uses TRBV12-3 or TRBV12-4 and TRBJ1-5, with no clear D. The source material was PBMCs from the stem cell graft donor, sampled from the stem cell graft. This receptor was taken from a human donor who donated a stem cell graft to a child with acute myeloid leukemia. The CDR3 reads CASSSPGGNQPQHF. In nucleotides, the CDR3 is TGTGCCAGCAGTTCCCCTGGGGGCAATCAGCCCCAGCATTTT.